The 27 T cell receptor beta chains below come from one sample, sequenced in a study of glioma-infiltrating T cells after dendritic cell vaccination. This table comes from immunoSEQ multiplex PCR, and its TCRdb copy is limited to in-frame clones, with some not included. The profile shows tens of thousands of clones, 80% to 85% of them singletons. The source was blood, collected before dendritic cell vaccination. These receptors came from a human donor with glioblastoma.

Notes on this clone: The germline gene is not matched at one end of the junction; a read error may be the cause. CDR3 sequence reads: CASSSLLKRQGWHF. The CDR3 DNA sequence: TGTGCCAGCAGCTCACTCCTCAAACGACAGGGCTGGCACTTC. The rearrangement joins TRBV11-3 to TRBJ2-4, with 7 bases identical to TRBD1. CDR3 length: 14 amino acids. The germline V gene encodes CDR1 SGHNT and CDR2 YENEEA.

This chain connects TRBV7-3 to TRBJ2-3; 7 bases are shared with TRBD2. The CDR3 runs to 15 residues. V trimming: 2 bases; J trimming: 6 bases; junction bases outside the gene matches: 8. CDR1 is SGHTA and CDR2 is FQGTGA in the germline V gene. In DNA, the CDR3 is TGTGCCAGCAGCTTAGCGGGGGACCCGGGCGATACGCAGTATTTT. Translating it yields CASSLAGDPGDTQYF.

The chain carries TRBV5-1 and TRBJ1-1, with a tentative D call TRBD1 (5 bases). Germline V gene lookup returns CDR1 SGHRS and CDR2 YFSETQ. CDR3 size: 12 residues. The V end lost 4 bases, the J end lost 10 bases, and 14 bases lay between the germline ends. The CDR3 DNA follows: TGCGCCAGCAGCCAAAACCGGGGGATAGCTTTCTTT. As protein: CASSQNRGIAFF.

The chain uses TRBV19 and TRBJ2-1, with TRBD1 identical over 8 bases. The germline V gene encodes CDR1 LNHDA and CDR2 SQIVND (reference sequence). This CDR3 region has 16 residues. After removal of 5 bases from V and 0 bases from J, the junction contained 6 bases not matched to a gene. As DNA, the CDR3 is TGTGCCAGTAGTCCCTTAACAGGGGGCTCCTACAATGAGCAGTTCTTC. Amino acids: CASSPLTGGSYNEQFF.

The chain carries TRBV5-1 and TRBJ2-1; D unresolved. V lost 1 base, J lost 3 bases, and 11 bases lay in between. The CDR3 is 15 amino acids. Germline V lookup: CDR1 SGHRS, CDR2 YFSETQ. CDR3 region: CASSLTEEFYNEQFF. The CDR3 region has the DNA TGCGCCAGCAGCTTGACAGAAGAGTTCTACAATGAGCAGTTCTTC.

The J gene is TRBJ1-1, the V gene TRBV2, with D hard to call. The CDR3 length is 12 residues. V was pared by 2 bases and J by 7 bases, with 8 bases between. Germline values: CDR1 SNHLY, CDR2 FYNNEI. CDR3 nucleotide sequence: TGTGCCAGCAGTGAATCCGGGGTTGAAGCTTTCTTT. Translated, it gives CASSESGVEAFF.

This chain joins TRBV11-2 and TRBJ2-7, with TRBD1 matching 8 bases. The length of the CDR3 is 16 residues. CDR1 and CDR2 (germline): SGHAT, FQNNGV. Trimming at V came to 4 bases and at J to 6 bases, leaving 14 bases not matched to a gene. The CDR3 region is CASSSELGQGGLEQYF. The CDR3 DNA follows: TGTGCCAGCAGCTCCGAACTAGGACAGGGTGGCCTCGAGCAGTACTTC. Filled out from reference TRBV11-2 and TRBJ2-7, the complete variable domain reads EAGVAQSPRYKIIEKRQSVAFWCNPISGHATLYWYQQILGQGPKLLIQFQNNGVVDDSQLPKDRFSAERLKGVDSTLKIQPAKLEDSAVYLCASSSELGQGGLEQYFGPGTRLTVT.

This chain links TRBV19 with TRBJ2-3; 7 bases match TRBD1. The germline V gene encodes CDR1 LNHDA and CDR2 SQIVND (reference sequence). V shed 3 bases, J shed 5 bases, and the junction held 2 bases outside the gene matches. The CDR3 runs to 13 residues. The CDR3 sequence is CASSMGQKDTQYF. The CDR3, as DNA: TGTGCCAGTAGTATGGGACAGAAAGATACGCAGTATTTT.

The CDR3 coding sequence is TGTGCCAGCAGTGAACTTGGAGGGGGCGAATACAATGAGCAGTTCTTC. Residues: CASSELGGGEYNEQFF. The chain uses TRBV6-1 and TRBJ2-1; a weak D match, TRBD1 (7 bases). Germline CDR1 reads MNHNS; CDR2 reads SASEGT. The V end lost 2 bases, the J end lost 4 bases, and 15 bases lay between the germline ends. The CDR3 spans 16 residues.

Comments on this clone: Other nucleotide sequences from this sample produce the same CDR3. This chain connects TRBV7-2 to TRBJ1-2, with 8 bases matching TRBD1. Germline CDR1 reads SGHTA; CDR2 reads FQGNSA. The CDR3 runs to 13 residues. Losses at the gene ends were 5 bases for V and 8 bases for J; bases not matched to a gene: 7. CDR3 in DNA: TGTGCCAGCAGCCCAGGACAGGGAGGAGGCTACACCTTC. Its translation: CASSPGQGGGYTF. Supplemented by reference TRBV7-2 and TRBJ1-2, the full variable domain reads GAGVSQSPSNKVTEKGKDVELRCDPISGHTALYWYRQSLGQGLEFLIYFQGNSAPDKSGLPSDRFSAERTGGSVSTLTIQRTQQEDSAVYLCASSPGQGGGYTFGSGTRLTVV.

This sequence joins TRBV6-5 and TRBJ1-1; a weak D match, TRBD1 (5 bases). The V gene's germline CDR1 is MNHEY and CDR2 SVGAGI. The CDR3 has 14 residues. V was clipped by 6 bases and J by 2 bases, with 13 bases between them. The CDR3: CASRGTGSNTEAFF. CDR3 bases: TGTGCCAGCAGGGGGACTGGTTCTAACACTGAAGCTTTCTTT.

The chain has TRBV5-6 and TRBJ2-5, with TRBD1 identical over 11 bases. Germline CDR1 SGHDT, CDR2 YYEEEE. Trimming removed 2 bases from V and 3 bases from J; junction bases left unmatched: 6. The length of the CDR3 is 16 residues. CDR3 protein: CASSFMGQGGEETQYF. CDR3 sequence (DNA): TGTGCCAGCAGCTTTATGGGACAGGGGGGAGAAGAGACCCAGTACTTC.

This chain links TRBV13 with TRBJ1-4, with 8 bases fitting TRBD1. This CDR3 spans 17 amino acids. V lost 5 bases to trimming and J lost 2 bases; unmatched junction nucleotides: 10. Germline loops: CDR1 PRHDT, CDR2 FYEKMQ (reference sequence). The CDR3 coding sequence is TGTGCCAGCAGCGGAAGGACAGGGTTATCGACTAATGAAAAACTGTTTTTT. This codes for CASSGRTGLSTNEKLFF.

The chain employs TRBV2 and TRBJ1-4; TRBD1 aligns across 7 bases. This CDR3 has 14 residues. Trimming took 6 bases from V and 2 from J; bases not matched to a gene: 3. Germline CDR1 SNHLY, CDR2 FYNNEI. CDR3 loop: CASRDRATNEKLFF. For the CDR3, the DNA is TGTGCCAGCAGAGACAGGGCTACTAATGAAAAACTGTTTTTT.

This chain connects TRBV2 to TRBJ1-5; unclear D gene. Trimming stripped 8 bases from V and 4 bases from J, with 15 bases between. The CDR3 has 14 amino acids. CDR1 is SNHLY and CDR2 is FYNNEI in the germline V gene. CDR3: CASEALPANQPQHF. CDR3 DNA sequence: TGTGCCAGCGAGGCCCTCCCAGCAAATCAGCCCCAGCATTTT.

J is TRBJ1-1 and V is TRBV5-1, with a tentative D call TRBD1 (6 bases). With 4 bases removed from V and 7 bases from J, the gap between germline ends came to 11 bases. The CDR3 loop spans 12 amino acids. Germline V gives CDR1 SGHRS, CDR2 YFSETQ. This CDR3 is CASSRDTLEAFF. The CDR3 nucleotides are TGCGCCAGCAGCCGGGACACCCTTGAAGCTTTCTTT.

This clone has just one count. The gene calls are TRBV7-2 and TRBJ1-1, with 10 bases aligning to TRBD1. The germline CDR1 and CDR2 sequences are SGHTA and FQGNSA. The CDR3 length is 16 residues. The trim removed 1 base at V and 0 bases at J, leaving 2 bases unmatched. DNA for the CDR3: TGTGCCAGCAGCTTAGTTGGGACAGGGGTGAACACTGAAGCTTTCTTT. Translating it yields CASSLVGTGVNTEAFF.

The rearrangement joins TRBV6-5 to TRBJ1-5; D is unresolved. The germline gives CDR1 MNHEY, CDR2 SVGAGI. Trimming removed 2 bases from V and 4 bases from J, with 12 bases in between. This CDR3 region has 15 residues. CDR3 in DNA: TGTGCCAGCAGTTACGGGCCGGGAGGGAATCAGCCCCAGCATTTT. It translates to CASSYGPGGNQPQHF.

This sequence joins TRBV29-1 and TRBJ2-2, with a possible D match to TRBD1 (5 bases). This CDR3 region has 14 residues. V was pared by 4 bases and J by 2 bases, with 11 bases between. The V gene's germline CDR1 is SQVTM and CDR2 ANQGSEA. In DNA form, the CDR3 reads TGCAGCGTTGTGGTCAGGGCTAACACCGGGGAGCTGTTTTTT. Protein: CSVVVRANTGELFF.

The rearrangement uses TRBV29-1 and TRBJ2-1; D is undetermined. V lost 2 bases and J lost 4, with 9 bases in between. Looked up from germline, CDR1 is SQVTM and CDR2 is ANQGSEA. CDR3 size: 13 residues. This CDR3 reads CSVELVSYNEQFF. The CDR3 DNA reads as TGCAGCGTTGAACTAGTATCGTACAATGAGCAGTTCTTC.

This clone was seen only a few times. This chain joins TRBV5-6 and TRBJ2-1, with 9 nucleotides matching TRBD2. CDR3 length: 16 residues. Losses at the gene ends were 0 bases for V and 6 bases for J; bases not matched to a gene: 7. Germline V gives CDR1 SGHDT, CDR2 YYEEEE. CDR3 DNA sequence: TGTGCCAGCAGCTTGGGGGCGCGGGGGGGCCTCAATGAGCAGTTCTTC. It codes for CASSLGARGGLNEQFF.

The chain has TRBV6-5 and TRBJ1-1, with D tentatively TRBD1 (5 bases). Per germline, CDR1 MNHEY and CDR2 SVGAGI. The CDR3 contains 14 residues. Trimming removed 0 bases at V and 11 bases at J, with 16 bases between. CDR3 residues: CASSYSTGGAVAFF. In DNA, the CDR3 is TGTGCCAGCAGTTACTCGACGGGCGGGGCGGTTGCTTTCTTT.

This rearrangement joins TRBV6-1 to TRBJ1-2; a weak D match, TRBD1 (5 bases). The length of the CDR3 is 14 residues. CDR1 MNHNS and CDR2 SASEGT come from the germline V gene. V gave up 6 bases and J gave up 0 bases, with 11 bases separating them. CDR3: CASRPTGANYGYTF. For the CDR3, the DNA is TGTGCCAGCAGGCCCACAGGAGCTAACTATGGCTACACCTTC.

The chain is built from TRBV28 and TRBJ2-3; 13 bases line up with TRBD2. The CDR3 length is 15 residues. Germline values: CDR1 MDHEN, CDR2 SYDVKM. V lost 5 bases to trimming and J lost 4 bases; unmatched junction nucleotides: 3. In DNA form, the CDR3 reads TGTGCCAGCAGTGGGACTAGCGGGGAGGCAGATACGCAGTATTTT. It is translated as CASSGTSGEADTQYF.

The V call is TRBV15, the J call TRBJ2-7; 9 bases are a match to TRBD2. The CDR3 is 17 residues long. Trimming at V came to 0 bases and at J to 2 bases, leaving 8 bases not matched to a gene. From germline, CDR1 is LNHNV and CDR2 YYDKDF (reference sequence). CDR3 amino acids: CATSRDLERGAPYEQYF. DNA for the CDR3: TGTGCCACCAGCAGAGATCTCGAGCGGGGGGCCCCCTACGAGCAGTACTTC.

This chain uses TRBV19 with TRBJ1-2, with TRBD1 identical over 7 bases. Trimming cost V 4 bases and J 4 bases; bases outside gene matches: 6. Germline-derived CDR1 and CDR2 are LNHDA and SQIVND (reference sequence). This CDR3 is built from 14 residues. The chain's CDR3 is CASSTQGVGYGYTF. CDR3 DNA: TGTGCCAGTAGTACTCAGGGGGTAGGCTATGGCTACACCTTC. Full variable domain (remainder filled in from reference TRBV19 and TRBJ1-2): DGGITQSPKYLFRKEGQNVTLSCEQNLNHDAMYWYRQDPGQGLRLIYYSQIVNDFQKGDIAEGYSVSREKKESFPLTVTSAQKNPTAFYLCASSTQGVGYGYTFGSGTRLTVV.

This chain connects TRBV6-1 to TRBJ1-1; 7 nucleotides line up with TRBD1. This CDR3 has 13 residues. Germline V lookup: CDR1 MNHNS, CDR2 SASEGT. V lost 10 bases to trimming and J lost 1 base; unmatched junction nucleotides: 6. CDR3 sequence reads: CAIYDRENTEAFF. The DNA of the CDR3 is TGTGCCATTTACGACAGGGAGAACACTGAAGCTTTCTTT.